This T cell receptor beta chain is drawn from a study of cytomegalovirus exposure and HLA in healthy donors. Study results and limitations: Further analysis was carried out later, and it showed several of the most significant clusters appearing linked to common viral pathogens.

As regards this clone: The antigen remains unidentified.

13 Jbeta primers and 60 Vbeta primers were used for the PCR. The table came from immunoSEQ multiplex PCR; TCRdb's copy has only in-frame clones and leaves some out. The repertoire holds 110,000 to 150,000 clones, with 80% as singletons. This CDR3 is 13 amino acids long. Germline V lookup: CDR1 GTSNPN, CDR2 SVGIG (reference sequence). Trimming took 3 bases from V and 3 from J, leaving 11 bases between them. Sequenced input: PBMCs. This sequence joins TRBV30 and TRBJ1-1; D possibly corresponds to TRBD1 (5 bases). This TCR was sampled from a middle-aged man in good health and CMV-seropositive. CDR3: CAWRRKGDTEAFF. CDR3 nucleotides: TGTGCCTGGAGACGGAAAGGGGACACTGAAGCTTTCTTT.